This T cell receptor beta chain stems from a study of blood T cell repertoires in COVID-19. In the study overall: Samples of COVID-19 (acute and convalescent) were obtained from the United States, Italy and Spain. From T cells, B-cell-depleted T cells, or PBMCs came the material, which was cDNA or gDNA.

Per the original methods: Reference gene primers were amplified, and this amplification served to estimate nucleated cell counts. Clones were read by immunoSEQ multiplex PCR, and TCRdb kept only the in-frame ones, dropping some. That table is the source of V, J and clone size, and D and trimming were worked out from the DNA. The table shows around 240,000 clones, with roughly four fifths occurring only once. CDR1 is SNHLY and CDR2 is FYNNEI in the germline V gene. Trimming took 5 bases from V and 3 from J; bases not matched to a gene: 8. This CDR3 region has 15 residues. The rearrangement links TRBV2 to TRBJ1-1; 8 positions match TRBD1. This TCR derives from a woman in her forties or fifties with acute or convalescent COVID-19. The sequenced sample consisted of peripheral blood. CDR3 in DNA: TGTGCCAGCAGTTTAACCGACAGGGGTTACACTGAAGCTTTCTTT. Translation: CASSLTDRGYTEAFF.